This T cell receptor (beta chain) came from a study of CD8 T cells in Susac syndrome. Germline trimming cut 3 bases from V and 2 bases from J; bases unmatched to any gene: 3. The CDR3 totals 15 residues. Germline V gene lookup returns CDR1 DFQATT and CDR2 SNEGSKA (reference sequence). RNA totalling about 0.45 to 1 ug underwent reverse transcription with random hexamers. TCRdb ran MiXCR on the immunoSEQ multiplex PCR reads and lists one entry per CDR3 protein. The table has under 200,000 distinct CDR3 sequences, around 94% seen once. The rearrangement uses TRBV20-1 and TRBJ2-3; 12 bases agree with TRBD2. Sequences were obtained from CD4+ T cells from PBMCs. The TCR sequence derives from a human donor with Susac syndrome. The CDR3 DNA reads TGCAGTGCTAGTGCTAGCGGGGGGGCCACAGATACGCAGTATTTT. This codes for CSASASGGATDTQYF.